One sample yielded the 14 T cell receptor beta chains listed below, sequenced in a study of CD8+ T cells in alopecia areata. Treatment: oral pan-JAK inhibitor, 5-10 mg twice daily. cDNA prepared by RNA extraction and subsequent reverse transcription served as the template for sequencing. Produced via immunoSEQ multiplex PCR; TCRdb's table is partial and in-frame only. The sample includes fewer than 250,000 clones, roughly three fifths of them seen just once. Sample: CD4+ T cells sorted from blood, taken at week 4, from a patient treated with tofacitinib. The source is a human donor with alopecia areata.

The rearrangement joins TRBV7-7 to TRBJ2-7; 7 bases fit TRBD2. CDR1 and CDR2 (germline): SSHAT, FNYEAQ (reference sequence). The ends lost 5 bases at V and 3 bases at J; junction bases unmatched: 10. The CDR3 length is 15 residues. The CDR3 loop is CASSRQGGSFYEQYF. The CDR3 nucleotides read TGTGCCAGCAGCCGCCAGGGAGGGTCATTCTACGAGCAGTACTTC.

This chain links TRBV5-6 with TRBJ2-3; the D gene is possibly TRBD2 (5 bases). The ends were cut back, 1 base at V and 1 base at J, with 13 bases in the middle. CDR1 is SGHDT and CDR2 is YYEEEE in the germline V gene. The CDR3 covers 16 residues. This CDR3 reads CASSLPLAGRTDTQYF. CDR3 sequence (DNA): TGTGCCAGCAGCTTGCCGTTGGCGGGCCGCACAGATACGCAGTATTTT.

Here the CDR3 reads CASSLALGQGVEQYF. CDR3 coding DNA: TGCGCCAGCAGCTTGGCCTTGGGACAGGGGGTCGAGCAGTACTTC. The chain is built from TRBV5-1 and TRBJ2-7; 11 nucleotides agree with TRBD1. CDR3 length: 15 amino acids. V lost 0 bases and J lost 6; bases outside the gene matches: 5. Germline V gives CDR1 SGHRS, CDR2 YFSETQ. The full variable domain, completed using reference TRBV5-1 and TRBJ2-7, is KAGVTQTPRYLIKTRGQQVTLSCSPISGHRSVSWYQQTPGQGLQFLFEYFSETQRNKGNFPGRFSGRQFSNSRSEMNVSTLELGDSALYLCASSLALGQGVEQYFGPGTRLTVT.

Only a few counts were recorded for this clone. The rearrangement uses TRBV30 and TRBJ2-1, with 7 bases aligning to TRBD1. CDR3 length equals 15 residues. CDR1 GTSNPN and CDR2 SVGIG come from the germline V gene (reference sequence). The ends lost 2 bases at V and 4 bases at J; junction bases unmatched: 8. DNA of the CDR3: TGTGCCTGGAGTTCATCTATCAGGGGGTACAATGAGCAGTTCTTC. This codes for CAWSSSIRGYNEQFF.

The chain has TRBV29-1 and TRBJ2-4; TRBD1 matches 7 bases. V lost 5 bases to trimming and J lost 9 bases; unmatched junction nucleotides: 7. CDR1 and CDR2 from the germline V gene are SQVTM and ANQGSEA. This CDR3 contains 12 residues. As DNA, the CDR3 is TGCAGCGTTCCCGGGCAGGGGGTCATTCAGTACTTC. Encoded protein: CSVPGQGVIQYF.

The V gene is TRBV15, the J gene TRBJ2-7; either TRBD1 or TRBD2 may supply D (5 bases each). The V and J ends lost 8 bases and 2 bases respectively, with 13 bases between them. Germline assignment: CDR1 LNHNV and CDR2 YYDKDF (reference sequence). This CDR3 is 13 amino acids long. The CDR3 coding sequence is TGTGCCACCGCCCGGGACCCAACCTACGAGCAGTACTTC. Amino acid sequence: CATARDPTYEQYF.

The chain couples TRBV9 to TRBJ2-2; the D gene could be TRBD1 or TRBD2 (5 bases each). Trimming cost V 0 bases and J 6 bases, with 9 bases left between them. Germline assignment: CDR1 SGDLS and CDR2 YYNGEE. CDR3 length equals 14 residues. CDR3 bases: TGTGCCAGCAGCGTAGCCCTGGGACCCGGGGAGCTGTTTTTT. It specifies CASSVALGPGELFF.

This clone was seen more than once but under ten times. V and J are TRBV5-1 and TRBJ2-3; the D is unclear. The germline gives CDR1 SGHRS, CDR2 YFSETQ. V was trimmed by 1 base and J by 2 bases, leaving 8 bases between them. This CDR3 is 14 amino acids long. The CDR3 loop is CASSLIRVTDTQYF. The CDR3 DNA is TGCGCCAGCAGCTTGATTCGGGTCACAGATACGCAGTATTTT.

The genes are TRBV2 and TRBJ2-5; no reliable D call. CDR1 is SNHLY, CDR2 FYNNEI, per germline. The CDR3 has 15 residues. Trimming pared 0 bases from V and 0 bases from J, leaving 8 bases between. The CDR3, as DNA: TGTGCCAGCAGTGAAGCCAGGAACTACCAAGAGACCCAGTACTTC. Translated, it gives CASSEARNYQETQYF.

V is TRBV30 and J is TRBJ2-1; D is possibly TRBD2 (6 bases). In germline, CDR1 is GTSNPN, CDR2 SVGIG (reference sequence). V dropped 4 bases and J dropped 6 bases, with 13 bases sitting between them. The CDR3 totals 13 residues. The chain's CDR3 is CAWTSSGPNEQFF. CDR3 DNA sequence: TGTGCCTGGACGAGCAGCGGGCCCAATGAGCAGTTCTTC.

This clone has a handful of counts. A junction boundary mismatches the germline segment, possibly from a read error. The chain has TRBV7-6 and TRBJ2-5; 7 positions match TRBD2. Germline CDR1 is SGHVS and CDR2 is FNYEAQ. The CDR3 loop spans 14 amino acids. CDR3 DNA sequence: TGTGCCAGCAGCTTTAGGGAGGGCCAACAGACCCAGTACTTC. This sequence encodes CASSFREGQQTQYF.

This chain links TRBV4-3 with TRBJ1-1; no reliable D call. Trimming pared 1 base from V and 0 bases from J, leaving 3 bases between. Germline assignment: CDR1 LGHNA and CDR2 YSLEER. CDR3 length equals 13 residues. Here the CDR3 reads CASSQVMNTEAFF. CDR3 in DNA: TGCGCCAGCAGCCAAGTTATGAACACTGAAGCTTTCTTT.

This chain links TRBV11-2 with TRBJ2-7; unclear D gene. Trimming took off 2 bases at V and 1 base at J, with 12 bases between the two ends. This CDR3 is 15 amino acids long. The V gene's germline CDR1 is SGHAT and CDR2 FQNNGV. The CDR3 sequence is CASSLLGGASYEQYF. CDR3 bases: TGTGCCAGCAGCTTACTGGGCGGAGCATCCTACGAGCAGTACTTC.

The CDR3 DNA reads TGTGCCTGGAGTGTACTAGCGGGAGAAGAGCTGTTTTTT. Amino acids: CAWSVLAGEELFF. The chain is built from TRBV30 and TRBJ2-2, with 11 bases identical to TRBD2. The CDR3 runs to 13 residues. Germline loops: CDR1 GTSNPN, CDR2 SVGIG (reference sequence). J was trimmed by 11 bases and V by 0 bases; bases with no gene match: 2.